This T cell receptor beta chain originates from a study of T cells in Graves' hyperthyroidism and ophthalmopathy. Study findings and constraints: Most thyroid clonotypes with frequency above 0.001 were detected in blood.

Trimming removed 5 bases at V and 6 bases at J, with 17 bases between. CDR1 and CDR2 (germline): DFQATT, SNEGSKA (reference sequence). The CDR3 contains 14 residues. RNA transcripts yielded amplified TCR beta CDR3 regions. The HTBI primer set drove a first-round RT-PCR of the TCR CDR3. One entry per CDR3 protein, called by TCRdb with MiXCR from the multiplex PCR reads. The profile shows 190,000 or so distinct CDR3 sequences, 18% of them singletons. This clonotype was picked up many times. The antigen remains unidentified. It was considered stable Graves' hyperthyroidism when ophthalmopathy did not progress within 18 months.

Sequencing was performed on blood. This receptor was identified in a man aged 40-49 years with Graves' hyperthyroidism. This chain connects TRBV20-1 to TRBJ2-1; D unresolved. The CDR3, as DNA: TGCAGTGCTCCACACCTTGGGTCGGGCAATGAGCAGTTCTTC. Protein: CSAPHLGSGNEQFF.